The clone carrying this T cell receptor (beta chain) has just one count. Germline CDR1 reads SNHLY; CDR2 reads FYNNEI. The CDR3 runs 15 residues. Donors of Cohort 3 who recovered were those that had two negative PCRs, clearance, or symptom resolution. Sequencing was performed with immunoSEQ multiplex PCR; in TCRdb, only in-frame clones are kept and a portion is missing. This table holds about 330,000 clones, approximately 84% found once. The data were taken from a study of blood T cell repertoires in COVID-19. The wider study: PBMCs, B-cell-depleted T cells, or T cells provided the cDNA or gDNA that made up the material.

Sequencing input: PBMCs or T cells enriched from blood (not recorded which). V usage is TRBV2 and J usage is TRBJ1-2; 8 positions agree with TRBD1. This TCR was sampled from a young woman who had recovered from COVID-19. The CDR3 reads CGTGQDLISNYGYTF. CDR3 bases: TGTGGGACGGGACAGGACCTTATAAGTAACTATGGCTACACCTTC.